The 18 T cell receptor beta chains presented below share a single source sample, sequenced in a study of blood T cell repertoires in COVID-19. The table came from immunoSEQ multiplex PCR; TCRdb's copy has only in-frame clones and leaves some out. The sample has over 400,000 clones, approximately 90% seen once. Sequenced sample: PBMCs or T cells enriched from blood (not recorded which). These receptors were collected from a woman aged 55 to 70 who had recovered from COVID-19.

On this clone itself: The identical CDR3 is also encoded by other nucleotide sequences in the sample. The chain is built from TRBV11-2 and TRBJ1-6; D may be TRBD1 (6 bases). Germline V gene sequence: CDR1 SGHAT, CDR2 FQNNGV. Trimming took off 8 bases at V and 9 bases at J, with 11 bases between the two ends. This CDR3 region has 12 residues. For the CDR3, the DNA is TGTGCCAGCTCCCTAGGGGGTTCACCCCTCCACTTT. This sequence encodes CASSLGGSPLHF. Full variable domain (rest looked up from reference TRBV11-2 and TRBJ1-6): EAGVAQSPRYKIIEKRQSVAFWCNPISGHATLYWYQQILGQGPKLLIQFQNNGVVDDSQLPKDRFSAERLKGVDSTLKIQPAKLEDSAVYLCASSLGGSPLHFGNGTRLTVT.

J is TRBJ1-4 and V is TRBV4-1; D not resolved. Trimming removed 1 base at V and 4 bases at J, with 10 bases between. The germline V gene encodes CDR1 MGHRA and CDR2 YSYEKL. This CDR3 is built from 15 residues. Here the CDR3 DNA reads TGCGCCAGCAGCCAAGCTATCCGAGGTAATGAAAAACTGTTTTTT. It translates to CASSQAIRGNEKLFF.

This chain links TRBV2 with TRBJ2-1, with D possibly TRBD1 on 6 matching bases. CDR1 is SNHLY and CDR2 is FYNNEI in the germline V gene. The CDR3 runs 14 residues. V lost 3 bases to trimming and J lost 7 bases, with 13 bases between them. CDR3 region: CASSDRGIGNEQFF. The CDR3 coding sequence is TGTGCCAGCAGTGACAGGGGAATAGGGAATGAGCAGTTCTTC.

V usage is TRBV7-9 and J usage is TRBJ2-1; 10 bases align to TRBD2. J lost 1 base, V lost 5 bases, and 5 bases had no gene match. Germline values: CDR1 SEHNR, CDR2 FQNEAQ (reference sequence). The CDR3 has 16 amino acids. In DNA form, the CDR3 reads TGTGCCAGCAGCGCTCTAGCGGGGGTATCCTACAATGAGCAGTTCTTC. This gives the protein CASSALAGVSYNEQFF.

The chain uses TRBV3-1 (or the pseudogene TRBV3-2) and TRBJ1-3, with 7 nucleotides matching TRBD1. J lost 2 bases, V lost 0 bases, and 4 bases had no gene match. The germline V gene has CDR1 LGHDT and CDR2 YNNKEL (reference sequence). This CDR3 is 16 amino acids long. CDR3 sequence reads: CASSQEGRGAGNTIYF. The CDR3, as DNA: TGTGCCAGCAGCCAAGAAGGCAGGGGGGCTGGAAACACCATATATTTT.

The table lists this clone with a few counts. V usage is TRBV18 and J usage is TRBJ2-7; weak D call: TRBD1 (6 bases). CDR1 KGHSH and CDR2 LQKENI come from the germline V gene. This CDR3 has 14 residues. The V end lost 3 bases, the J end lost 2 bases, and 11 bases lay between the germline ends. The CDR3 is CASSPTGTPYEQYV. The CDR3 nucleotides read TGTGCCAGCTCACCCACAGGGACACCCTACGAGCAGTACGTC.

The rearrangement joins TRBV5-5 to TRBJ2-7; 7 nucleotides match TRBD1. The CDR3 is 15 amino acids. Germline CDR1 and CDR2: SGHKS and YYEKEE (reference sequence). V shed 3 bases and J 5 bases; nucleotides not matched to a gene: 11. CDR3 protein: CASSSESRDSNEQYF. As DNA, the CDR3 is TGTGCCAGCAGCTCCGAGTCCCGGGACAGTAACGAGCAGTACTTC.

The chain couples TRBV6-6 to TRBJ1-1; TRBD1 agrees at 7 bases. With 0 bases clipped from V and 7 bases from J, the junction kept 8 bases outside the gene matches. From germline, CDR1 is MNHNY and CDR2 SVGAGI (reference sequence). CDR3 length equals 15 residues. The chain's CDR3 is CASSYSGWDSDEAFF. The CDR3 DNA is TGTGCCAGCAGTTACTCGGGGTGGGACAGCGATGAAGCTTTCTTT.

The V gene is TRBV19, the J gene TRBJ2-1, with 7 nucleotides matching TRBD2. Looked up from germline, CDR1 is LNHDA and CDR2 is SQIVND (reference sequence). The CDR3 is 16 residues long. V was pared by 6 bases and J by 3 bases, with 11 bases of the junction left unmatched. The CDR3 loop reads CASSRRMAGDYNEQFF. Here the CDR3 DNA reads TGTGCCAGTAGCCGAAGGATGGCGGGGGACTACAATGAGCAGTTCTTC.

The rearrangement joins TRBV3-1 (or the pseudogene TRBV3-2) to TRBJ1-2, with 8 bases fitting TRBD1. The CDR3 consists of 14 residues. The ends lost 4 bases at V and 6 bases at J; junction bases unmatched: 7. Germline CDR1 is LGHDT and CDR2 is YNNKEL (reference sequence). Written as DNA, the CDR3 is TGTGCCAGCAGCCGTGGACAGGGCTTAAATGGCTACACCTTC. Amino acids: CASSRGQGLNGYTF.

V is TRBV24-1 and J is TRBJ2-1, with D possibly being TRBD2 (5 bases). The CDR3 has 13 amino acids. Trimming stripped 7 bases from V and 5 bases from J, with 11 bases between. CDR1 KGHDR and CDR2 SFDVKD come from the germline V gene. The CDR3 DNA follows: TGTGCCACCAGCCCCGGGAACAACAATGAGCAGTTCTTC. It is translated as CATSPGNNNEQFF.

V gene TRBV7-2 combines with J gene TRBJ1-5, with D tentatively TRBD1 (5 bases). The CDR3 is 15 amino acids. CDR1 SGHTA and CDR2 FQGNSA come from the germline V gene. V dropped 4 bases and J dropped 0 bases, with 10 bases sitting between them. The CDR3: CASSSQGNSNQPQHF. CDR3 sequence (DNA): TGTGCCAGCAGCTCCCAGGGAAATAGCAATCAGCCCCAGCATTTT.

The table lists this clone with a count of one. V and J are TRBV20-1 and TRBJ2-5; 10 nucleotides match TRBD2. After removal of 3 bases from V and 0 bases from J, the junction contained 4 bases not matched to a gene. Germline V gene sequence: CDR1 DFQATT, CDR2 SNEGSKA (reference sequence). CDR3 size: 15 residues. DNA of the CDR3: TGCAGTGCTAGTTTTAGCGGGGGGTACCAAGAGACCCAGTACTTC. Its protein product is CSASFSGGYQETQYF.

The V call is TRBV18, the J call TRBJ2-3, with 7 bases aligning to TRBD2. CDR3 length equals 13 residues. V gave up 6 bases and J gave up 6 bases; unmatched junction bases: 6. In germline, CDR1 is KGHSH, CDR2 LQKENI. The CDR3 nucleotides read TGTGCCAGCTCTACGAGTAGCGGGGATACGCAGTATTTT. Translating it yields CASSTSSGDTQYF.

The chain carries TRBV5-5 and TRBJ1-6; D not certain. The CDR3 loop spans 13 amino acids. In germline, CDR1 is SGHKS, CDR2 YYEKEE (reference sequence). The V end lost 5 bases, the J end lost 1 base, and 4 bases lay between the germline ends. The CDR3 bases are TGTGCCAGCAGTAGTTCCTATAATTCACCCCTCCACTTT. As protein: CASSSSYNSPLHF.

The chain couples TRBV6-2 or TRBV6-3 to TRBJ2-7; D is ambiguous. Trimming removed 1 base at V and 2 bases at J, with 12 bases between. CDR3 length: 15 amino acids. In germline, CDR1 is MNHEY, CDR2 SVGEGT. CDR3 bases: TGTGCCAGCAGTTACTACCCCGAAATAGCCTACGAGCAGTACTTC. Translating gives CASSYYPEIAYEQYF.

V gene TRBV2 combines with J gene TRBJ1-2; maybe TRBD1 (5 bases). The V gene's germline CDR1 is SNHLY and CDR2 FYNNEI. Trimming removed 7 bases from V and 2 bases from J, with 11 bases in between. This CDR3 comprises 13 residues. The CDR3 DNA is TGTGCCAGCACGGCAGGGCCAAACTATGGCTACACCTTC. This encodes CASTAGPNYGYTF. Combining the CDR3 with reference TRBV2 and TRBJ1-2 gives the whole variable domain EPEVTQTPSHQVTQMGQEVILRCVPISNHLYFYWYRQILGQKVEFLVSFYNNEISEKSEIFDDQFSVERPDGSNFTLKIRSTKLEDSAMYFCASTAGPNYGYTFGSGTRLTVV.

The V and J genes are TRBV3-1 (or the pseudogene TRBV3-2) and TRBJ1-6; maybe TRBD1 (6 bases). Trimming shortened V by 4 bases and J by 9 bases, and 16 bases separated the two germline ends. This CDR3 region has 15 residues. The germline CDR1 and CDR2 sequences are LGHDT and YNNKEL (reference sequence). DNA of the CDR3: TGTGCCAGCAGCCGCTCCCAGGGAGGGGGTTCACCCCTCCACTTT. It encodes CASSRSQGGGSPLHF.